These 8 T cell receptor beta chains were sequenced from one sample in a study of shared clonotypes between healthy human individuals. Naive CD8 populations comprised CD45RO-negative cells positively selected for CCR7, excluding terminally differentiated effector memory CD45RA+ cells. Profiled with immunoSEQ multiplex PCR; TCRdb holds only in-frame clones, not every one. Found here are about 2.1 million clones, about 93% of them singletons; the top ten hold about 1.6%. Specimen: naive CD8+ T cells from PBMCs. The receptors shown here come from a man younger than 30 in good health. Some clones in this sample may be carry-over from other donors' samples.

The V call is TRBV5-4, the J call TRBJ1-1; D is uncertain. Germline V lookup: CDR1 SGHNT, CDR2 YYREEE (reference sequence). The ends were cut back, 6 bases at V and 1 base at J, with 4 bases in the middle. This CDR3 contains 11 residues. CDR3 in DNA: TGTGCCAGCACAGGGAACACTGAAGCTTTCTTT. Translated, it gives CASTGNTEAFF. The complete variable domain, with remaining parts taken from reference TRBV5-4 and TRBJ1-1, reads ETGVTQSPTHLIKTRGQQVTLRCSSQSGHNTVSWYQQALGQGPQFIFQYYREEENGRGNFPPRFSGLQFPNYSSELNVNALELDDSALYLCASTGNTEAFFGQGTRLTVV.

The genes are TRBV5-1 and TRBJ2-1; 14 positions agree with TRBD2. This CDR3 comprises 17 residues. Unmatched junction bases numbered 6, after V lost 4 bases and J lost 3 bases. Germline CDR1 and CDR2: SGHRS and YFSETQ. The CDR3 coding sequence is TGCGCCAGCAGCCTAGGACTAGCGGGAGGTTTCTACAATGAGCAGTTCTTC. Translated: CASSLGLAGGFYNEQFF.

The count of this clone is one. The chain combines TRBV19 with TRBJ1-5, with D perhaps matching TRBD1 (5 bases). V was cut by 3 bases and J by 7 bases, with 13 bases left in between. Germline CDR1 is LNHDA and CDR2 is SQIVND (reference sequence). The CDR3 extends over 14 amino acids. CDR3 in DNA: TGTGCCAGTAGTATGGACCAGGGTGTCCAGCCCCAGCATTTT. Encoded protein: CASSMDQGVQPQHF.

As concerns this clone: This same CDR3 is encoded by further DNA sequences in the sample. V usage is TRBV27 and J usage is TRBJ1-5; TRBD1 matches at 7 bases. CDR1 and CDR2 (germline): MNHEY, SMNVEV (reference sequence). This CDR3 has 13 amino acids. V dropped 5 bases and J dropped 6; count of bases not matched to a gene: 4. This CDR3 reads CASSLQGLQPQHF. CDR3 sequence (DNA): TGTGCCAGCAGTCTACAGGGGCTTCAGCCCCAGCATTTT.

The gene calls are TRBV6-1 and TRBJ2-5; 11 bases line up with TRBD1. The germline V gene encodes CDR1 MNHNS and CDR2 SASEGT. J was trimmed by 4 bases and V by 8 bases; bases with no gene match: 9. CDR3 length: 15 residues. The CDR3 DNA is TGTGCCAGCGGAGGGACAGGGGGTTTAGCAGAGACCCAGTACTTC. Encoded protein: CASGGTGGLAETQYF.

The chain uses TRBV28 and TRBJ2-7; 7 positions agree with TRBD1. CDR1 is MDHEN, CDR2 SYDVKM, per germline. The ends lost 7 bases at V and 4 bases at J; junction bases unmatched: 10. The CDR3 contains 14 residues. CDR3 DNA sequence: TGTGCCAGCACCTTGATAGGGACAGAATACGAGCAGTACTTC. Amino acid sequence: CASTLIGTEYEQYF.

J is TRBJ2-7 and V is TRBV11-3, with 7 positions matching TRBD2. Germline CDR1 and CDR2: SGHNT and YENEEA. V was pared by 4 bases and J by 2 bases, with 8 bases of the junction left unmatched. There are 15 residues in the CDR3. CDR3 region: CASSWGSGPTYEQYF. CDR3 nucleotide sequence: TGTGCCAGCAGCTGGGGTAGCGGGCCCACCTACGAGCAGTACTTC. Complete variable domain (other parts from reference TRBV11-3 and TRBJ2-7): EAGVVQSPRYKIIEKKQPVAFWCNPISGHNTLYWYLQNLGQGPELLIRYENEEAVDDSQLPKDRFSAERLKGVDSTLKIQPAELGDSAVYLCASSWGSGPTYEQYFGPGTRLTVT.

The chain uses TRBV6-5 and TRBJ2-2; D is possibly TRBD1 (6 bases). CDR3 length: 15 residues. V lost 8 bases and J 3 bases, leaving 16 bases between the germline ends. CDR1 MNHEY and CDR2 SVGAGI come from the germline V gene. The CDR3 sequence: CASLQNREHTGELFF. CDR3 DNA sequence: TGTGCCAGCCTCCAGAACAGGGAACACACCGGGGAGCTGTTTTTT.